This T cell receptor (beta chain) was identified during a study of OX40 agonist ivuxolimab in advanced cancers. Study-wide background: At doses from 0.01 to 10 mg/kg, patients were given intravenous ivuxolimab every 2 weeks.

Points from the study as a whole: Normalized T-cell clonal expansion was also low in some nonresponders.

This CDR3 is 14 amino acids long. J gave up 9 bases and V 11 bases, and 15 bases lay outside the gene matches. Germline V gives CDR1 SGHAT, CDR2 FQNNGV. As for this clone: Its antigen remains unidentified.

Produced via immunoSEQ multiplex PCR; TCRdb's table is partial and in-frame only. Here the sample spans 75,000 to 80,000 clones, approximately 87% being singletons. The rearrangement joins TRBV11-2 to TRBJ2-7; 11 nucleotides align to TRBD2. This receptor was obtained from an adult with an advanced solid tumor such as melanoma, head and neck, liver or kidney cancer. The sample here was CD4+ or CD8+ T cells sorted from blood, taken in a trial of the OX40 agonist ivuxolimab. The CDR3 DNA follows: TGTGCCTCCGCCCCCACTAGCGGGAGTCTGGGGCAGTACTTC. Encoded protein: CASAPTSGSLGQYF.